These T cell receptor beta chains were read from a single sample in a study of shared clonotypes between healthy human individuals. Using immunoSEQ multiplex PCR, the repertoire was profiled, and TCRdb retains in-frame clones only, with some absent. The data show around 2,000,000 clones, approximately 95% seen once. Sequenced: naive CD8+ T cells sorted from blood. These receptors were obtained from a man aged 18 to 35 in good health. Each CDR3 is given without its conserved first and last residue. D genes are given only for firm matches. Clone size is stated in some rows and not others, as once, few, many or a class when expanded.

.	TRBV11-3	.	ASSLSLANEQF
TRBD2	TRBV11-3	.	ASSLLAGPHNEQF
.	TRBV30	.	AWSAPFGALYEQY
.	TRBV27	.	ASRWGYEQY
.	TRBV4-1	.	ASSQGVNYGYT
TRBD1	TRBV30	.	AWSVGTGTQY
.	TRBV28	.	ATTPQRGFNEKLF
.	TRBV6-1	.	ASSEASSITDTQY
TRBD2	TRBV5-1	once	ASSLRGGGSPSTDTQY
.	TRBV4-3	.	ASSQDSDPEGQY
.	TRBV5-6	.	ASSLRQSSYEQY
.	TRBV21-1	few	ASSNTALMNTEAF
.	TRBV6-1	.	ASSEWGLSTDTQY
.	TRBV9	.	ASSRRGSGANVLT
.	TRBV28	.	ASSFLTGLMI